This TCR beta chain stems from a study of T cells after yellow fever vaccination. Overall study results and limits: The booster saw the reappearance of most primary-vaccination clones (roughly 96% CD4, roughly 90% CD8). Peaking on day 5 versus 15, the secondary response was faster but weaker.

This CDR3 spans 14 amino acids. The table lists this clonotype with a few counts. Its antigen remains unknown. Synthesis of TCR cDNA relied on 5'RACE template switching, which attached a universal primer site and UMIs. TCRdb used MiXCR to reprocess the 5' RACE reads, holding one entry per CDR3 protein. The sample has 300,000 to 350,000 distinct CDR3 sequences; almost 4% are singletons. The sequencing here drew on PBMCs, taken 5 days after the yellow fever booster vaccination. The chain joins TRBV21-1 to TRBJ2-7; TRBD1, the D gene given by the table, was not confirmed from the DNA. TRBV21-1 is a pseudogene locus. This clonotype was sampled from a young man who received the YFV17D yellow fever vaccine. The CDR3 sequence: CASTLVETYYEQYV. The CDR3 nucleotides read TGTGCCAGCACCCTGGTAGAGACGTACTACGAGCAGTACGTC.